This T cell receptor beta chain comes out of a study of CXCR3-negative and CXCR3-positive naive CD8 T cells. General study findings and limits: TRB CDR3 properties were used to infer TCR strength, and surface CD5 was comparable between naive subsets. Naive CXCR3-positive cells had TRB CDR3s more hydrophobic than those of CXCR3-negative naive cells. Memory cells differed in TRBV-TRBJ usage, but naive CXCR3-negative and CXCR3-positive cells had similar usage. Diversity was high in both naive subsets and much lower in memory cells.

About this clonotype: Its antigen is unidentified.

With UMI labels, 5' RACE was used to prepare the TRB cDNA libraries. TCRdb reprocessed the 5' RACE reads, keeping one entry per CDR3 protein, no DNA. Its clone listing holds tens of thousands of distinct CDR3 sequences. In germline, CDR1 is MDHEN, CDR2 SYDVKM. CDR3 length: 12 residues. The V and J genes are TRBV28 and TRBJ1-4. The sequence came from a human donor in good health. Some clones in this sample may be carry-over from other donors' samples. The specimen sequenced was naive CXCR3+ CD8+ T cells from blood. The subset is: CD45RO-CCR7+CD27+CD95- naive CD8+ T cells expressing CXCR3 (TNR3+). CDR3 amino acids: CASSFRPEKLFF.